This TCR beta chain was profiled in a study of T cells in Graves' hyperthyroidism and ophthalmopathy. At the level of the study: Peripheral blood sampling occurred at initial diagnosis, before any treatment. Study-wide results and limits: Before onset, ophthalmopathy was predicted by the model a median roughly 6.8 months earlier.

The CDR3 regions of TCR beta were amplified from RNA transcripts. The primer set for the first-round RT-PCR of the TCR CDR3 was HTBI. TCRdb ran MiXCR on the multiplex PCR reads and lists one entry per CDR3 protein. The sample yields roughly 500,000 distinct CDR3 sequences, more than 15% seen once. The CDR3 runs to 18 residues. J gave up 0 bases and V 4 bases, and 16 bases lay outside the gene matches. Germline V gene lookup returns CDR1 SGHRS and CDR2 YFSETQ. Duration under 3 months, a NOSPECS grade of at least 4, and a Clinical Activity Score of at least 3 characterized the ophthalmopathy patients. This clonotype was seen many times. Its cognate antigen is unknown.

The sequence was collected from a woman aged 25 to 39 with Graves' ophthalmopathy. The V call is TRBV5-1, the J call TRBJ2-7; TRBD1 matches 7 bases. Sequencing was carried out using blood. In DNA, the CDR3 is TGCGCCAGCAGCCCCGGACAGGTGCACTCCTACGTCTCCTACGAGCAGTACTTC. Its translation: CASSPGQVHSYVSYEQYF.